This passage covers 11 T cell receptor beta chains from one sample sequenced in a study of radiotherapy plus CTLA-4 blockade in lung cancer. Assay: immunoSEQ multiplex PCR; the TCRdb copy retains only in-frame clones and omits some. This sample carries just over 60,000 clones, roughly 80% of them seen once, and the ten largest clones take 3.5% to 4.5%. The material sequenced was peripheral blood, taken from a patient treated with radiotherapy plus ipilimumab. These receptors originate from a human donor with non-small cell lung cancer who had a complete response to radiotherapy plus ipilimumab.

J is TRBJ1-5 and V is TRBV2, with TRBD1 matching 8 bases. V dropped 4 bases and J dropped 7; count of bases not matched to a gene: 9. The germline CDR1 and CDR2 sequences are SNHLY and FYNNEI. The CDR3 has 15 amino acids. The CDR3 DNA reads TGTGCCAGCAGTGTAGACAGGGGAAAGGGACAGCCCCAGCATTTT. It translates to CASSVDRGKGQPQHF.

The gene calls are TRBV10-2 and TRBJ2-1; TRBD1 is a possible D gene (6 bases). V shed 9 bases and J shed 8 bases, with 17 bases lying between them. Germline CDR1 WSHSY, CDR2 SAAADI. The CDR3 has 13 amino acids. The CDR3 DNA reads as TGCGCCAGTCAGGGGAAGGAGTTAGATGAGCAGTTCTTC. This codes for CASQGKELDEQFF.

The CDR3 loop reads CASRVNRGPYEQYF. Here the CDR3 DNA reads TGTGCCAGCAGGGTGAACAGGGGACCCTACGAGCAGTACTTC. The gene calls are TRBV7-2 and TRBJ2-7; 7 bases align to TRBD1. V was pared by 6 bases and J by 2 bases, with 7 bases of the junction left unmatched. This CDR3 is built from 14 residues. Germline V CDR1 and CDR2: SGHTA, FQGNSA.

This chain joins TRBV2 and TRBJ2-5; D might be TRBD2 (7 bases). Trimming removed 2 bases at V and 5 bases at J, with 9 bases between. The CDR3 is 13 amino acids. Germline loops: CDR1 SNHLY, CDR2 FYNNEI. The CDR3 loop reads CASSERGGETQYF. In DNA form, the CDR3 reads TGTGCCAGCAGTGAAAGGGGGGGGGAGACCCAGTACTTC.

The rearrangement links TRBV10-1 to TRBJ2-1, with TRBD1 matching over 11 bases. The junction had 6 bases not matched to a gene; V was cut back by 6 bases and J by 8 bases. Germline CDR1 is WNHNN and CDR2 is SYGVQD (reference sequence). This CDR3 has 14 residues. The DNA for the CDR3 is TGCGCCAGCAGCCCGGGACAGGGGGTCGATGAGCAGTTCTTC. As protein: CASSPGQGVDEQFF.

The CDR3 DNA reads as TGTGCCAGCTCACCAAAGACAGGAAACCCCTCTGGGGCCAACGTCCTGACTTTC. Translated, it gives CASSPKTGNPSGANVLTF. This chain links TRBV18 with TRBJ2-6; D may be TRBD1 (6 bases). This CDR3 has 18 amino acids. CDR1 is KGHSH, CDR2 LQKENI, per germline. V was pared by 2 bases and J by 0 bases, with 14 bases between.

This rearrangement joins TRBV9 to TRBJ1-1; tentative D call: TRBD1 (6 bases). The CDR3 spans 16 residues. Trimming took off 4 bases at V and 4 bases at J, with 20 bases between the two ends. Germline CDR1 and CDR2: SGDLS and YYNGEE. In DNA form, the CDR3 reads TGTGCCAGCAGCTCTCCACGGGGGGGCGGGCTCACTGAAGCTTTCTTT. This translates into CASSSPRGGGLTEAFF.

The chain recombines TRBV5-1 with TRBJ2-5; weak D call: TRBD1 (5 bases). This CDR3 spans 17 amino acids. Trimming stripped 0 bases from V and 5 bases from J, with 20 bases between. Germline CDR1 and CDR2: SGHRS and YFSETQ. The CDR3 coding sequence is TGCGCCAGCAGCTTGGCCGAAGGGGTCGCCCTTCCTGAGACCCAGTACTTC. It codes for CASSLAEGVALPETQYF.

This chain joins TRBV11-2 and TRBJ2-7; D call uncertain. Looked up from germline, CDR1 is SGHAT and CDR2 is FQNNGV. CDR3 length: 14 residues. The V gene lost 3 bases and the J gene lost 5 bases, with 14 bases spanning the gap. CDR3 sequence: CASSFIRRSNEQYF. CDR3 DNA sequence: TGTGCCAGCAGCTTTATCAGGCGCAGTAACGAGCAGTACTTC. Full variable domain (missing parts from reference TRBV11-2 and TRBJ2-7): EAGVAQSPRYKIIEKRQSVAFWCNPISGHATLYWYQQILGQGPKLLIQFQNNGVVDDSQLPKDRFSAERLKGVDSTLKIQPAKLEDSAVYLCASSFIRRSNEQYFGPGTRLTVT.

The J gene is TRBJ2-5, the V gene TRBV6-5; weak D call: TRBD2 (7 bases). This CDR3 is built from 14 residues. V lost 0 bases to trimming and J lost 4 bases, with 9 bases between them. In germline, CDR1 is MNHEY, CDR2 SVGAGI. CDR3 residues: CASSYSGGGETQYF. The CDR3 DNA reads TGTGCCAGCAGTTACTCAGGGGGGGGAGAGACCCAGTACTTC.

The table lists this clone with a few counts. This chain uses TRBV19 with TRBJ1-5, with 9 bases fitting TRBD1. CDR1 is LNHDA and CDR2 is SQIVND in the germline V gene (reference sequence). The CDR3 runs to 16 residues. Unmatched junction bases numbered 8, after V lost 7 bases and J lost 1 base. The CDR3 DNA reads as TGTGCCAGTAAGTCCCTGGACAGGGGAAGCAATCAGCCCCAGCATTTT. Its protein product is CASKSLDRGSNQPQHF. Variable domain in full (rest from reference TRBV19 and TRBJ1-5): DGGITQSPKYLFRKEGQNVTLSCEQNLNHDAMYWYRQDPGQGLRLIYYSQIVNDFQKGDIAEGYSVSREKKESFPLTVTSAQKNPTAFYLCASKSLDRGSNQPQHFGDGTRLSIL.